These 14 T cell receptor beta chains were sequenced from one sample in a study of technical replicates of blood from several donors. Profiling relied on immunoSEQ multiplex PCR, and the TCRdb table lists in-frame clones only, not all of them. The sample gives approximately 76,000 clones, 70% to 90% of which show up once; about 5% is in the top ten. Sequenced material: PBMCs. The receptors were sampled from a human donor in good health. Some clones in this sample may be carry-over from other donors' samples.

The V call is TRBV6-1, the J call TRBJ1-4; D is perhaps TRBD1 (6 bases). The V gene's germline CDR1 is MNHNS and CDR2 SASEGT. V was cut by 10 bases and J by 4 bases, with 13 bases left in between. This CDR3 is 13 amino acids long. DNA for the CDR3: TGTGCCACCACAAGACAGGTTAATGAAAAACTGTTTTTT. Residues: CATTRQVNEKLFF.

V is TRBV10-3 and J is TRBJ2-5; D remains ambiguous. V lost 2 bases, J lost 5 bases, and 12 bases lay in between. This CDR3 contains 14 residues. Germline CDR1 is ENHRY and CDR2 is SYGVKD. The CDR3 spells CAISEPRQRETQYF. As DNA, the CDR3 is TGTGCCATCAGTGAGCCGCGGCAAAGGGAGACCCAGTACTTC.

The genes are TRBV7-7 and TRBJ2-3; no firm D call. The CDR3 spans 12 residues. V lost 5 bases and J 2 bases, leaving 5 bases between the germline ends. CDR1 is SSHAT and CDR2 is FNYEAQ in the germline V gene (reference sequence). CDR3 coding DNA: TGTGCCAGCAGCCCCTACACAGATACGCAGTATTTT. It is translated as CASSPYTDTQYF.

V usage is TRBV6-5 and J usage is TRBJ2-7; D is perhaps TRBD2 (5 bases). Germline V gives CDR1 MNHEY, CDR2 SVGAGI. The CDR3 extends over 13 amino acids. V was pared by 2 bases and J by 2 bases, with 7 bases between. Written as DNA, the CDR3 is TGTGCCAGCAGTTACGACGGGACCTACGAGCAGTACTTC. This encodes CASSYDGTYEQYF.

CDR3 nucleotides: TGTGCCAGCAGCCACGCCACACACCAAGAGACCCAGTACTTC. Its translation: CASSHATHQETQYF. This chain joins TRBV7-9 and TRBJ2-5; D is unresolved. The CDR3 is 14 amino acids. The V gene's germline CDR1 is SEHNR and CDR2 FQNEAQ (reference sequence). Deletions cut 5 bases from V and 0 bases from J, with 10 bases between.

This clone came up a few times. CDR3 sequence reads: CASGLVEGDEKLFF. In DNA, the CDR3 is TGTGCTAGTGGTTTGGTAGAGGGAGATGAAAAACTGTTTTTT. V is TRBV12-5 and J is TRBJ1-4, with D hard to call. Per the germline V gene, CDR1 is LGHNT and CDR2 is FRNRAP. This CDR3 is 14 amino acids long. V lost 0 bases, J lost 6 bases, and 8 bases lay in between. The full variable domain, with the rest looked up from reference TRBV12-5 and TRBJ1-4, is DARVTQTPRHKVTEMGQEVTMRCQPILGHNTVFWYRQTMMQGLELLAYFRNRAPLDDSGMPKDRFSAEMPDATLATLKIQPSEPRDSAVYFCASGLVEGDEKLFFGSGTQLSVL.

This chain connects TRBV7-3 to TRBJ2-2; 15 bases fit TRBD2. Germline values: CDR1 SGHTA, CDR2 FQGTGA. CDR3 length: 17 residues. V lost 1 base to trimming and J lost 6 bases; unmatched junction nucleotides: 3. CDR3 bases: TGTGCCAGCAGCTTAAGGACTAGCGGGAGGGGAGCCGGGGAGCTGTTTTTT. Protein product: CASSLRTSGRGAGELFF.

The rearrangement uses TRBV7-8 and TRBJ1-2, with 8 bases identical to TRBD1. This CDR3 is built from 15 residues. The V gene's germline CDR1 is SGHVS and CDR2 FQNEAQ. V was pared by 4 bases and J by 3 bases, with 7 bases of the junction left unmatched. CDR3 nucleotides: TGTGCCAGCAGCTCATCCTGGACAGGGCACTATGGCTACACCTTC. It encodes CASSSSWTGHYGYTF.

V and J are TRBV9 and TRBJ2-3, with a tentative D call TRBD2 (5 bases). The germline V gene has CDR1 SGDLS and CDR2 YYNGEE. V was shortened by 3 bases and J by 4 bases, with 15 bases between the two germline ends. The CDR3 has 15 amino acids. In DNA form, the CDR3 reads TGTGCCAGCAGCGAGGCCCTGGGGAGCGCAGATACGCAGTATTTT. This sequence encodes CASSEALGSADTQYF. The complete variable domain, with remaining parts taken from reference TRBV9 and TRBJ2-3, reads DSGVTQTPKHLITATGQRVTLRCSPRSGDLSVYWYQQSLDQGLQFLIQYYNGEERAKGNILERFSAQQFPDLHSELNLSSLELGDSALYFCASSEALGSADTQYFGPGTRLTVL.

The chain employs TRBV7-2 and TRBJ2-2; TRBD1 aligns across 7 bases. The CDR3 contains 17 residues. CDR1 is SGHTA, CDR2 FQGNSA, per germline. V shed 7 bases, J shed 0 bases, and the junction held 11 bases outside the gene matches. The CDR3 nucleotides are TGTGCCAGCAACGTTAGAGGGACAGTAACGAACACCGGGGAGCTGTTTTTT. It encodes CASNVRGTVTNTGELFF.

This chain links TRBV4-1 with TRBJ2-1, with 7 bases lining up with TRBD2. CDR1 is MGHRA and CDR2 is YSYEKL in the germline V gene. V was clipped by 0 bases and J by 7 bases; unmatched bases: 9. This CDR3 comprises 16 residues. CDR3 sequence: CASSQDSVYGGNEQFF. DNA for the CDR3: TGCGCCAGCAGCCAAGATAGTGTCTACGGGGGGAATGAGCAGTTCTTC.

Turning to this clone: Sequence at one end of the junction differs from germline and may be a read error. CDR3: CASSYVDTEAFF. The CDR3 coding sequence is TGTGCCAGCAGTTACGTCGACACAGAAGCTTTCTTT. The J gene is TRBJ1-1, the V gene TRBV6-6; D is undetermined. Germline CDR1 and CDR2: MNHNY and SVGAGI (reference sequence). This CDR3 has 12 residues.

This clone has a handful of counts. The V and J genes are TRBV19 and TRBJ2-2; possibly TRBD2 for D (5 bases). Trimming left V 8 bases short and J 3 bases short, with 13 bases between. The CDR3 covers 14 residues. In germline, CDR1 is LNHDA, CDR2 SQIVND (reference sequence). The CDR3 nucleotides are TGTGCCAGTGCCCGCCGGGGATACACCGGGGAGCTGTTTTTT. The encoded protein is CASARRGYTGELFF.

The CDR3 loop is CASSIDLSVPRINEQFF. The CDR3 coding sequence is TGTGCCAGTAGTATAGATCTATCCGTGCCGAGGATCAATGAGCAGTTCTTC. The rearrangement links TRBV19 to TRBJ2-1, with D hard to call. From germline, CDR1 is LNHDA and CDR2 SQIVND (reference sequence). Trimming removed 0 bases at V and 6 bases at J, with 18 bases between. This CDR3 is built from 17 residues.